The present entry profiles one T cell receptor beta chain with its context. Its antigen is not identified. The data stem from a study of a mutant IDH1 vaccine in newly diagnosed glioma. Study overall: Once 4-6 weeks had passed after radiotherapy alone, vaccination started, or it started with temozolomide cycles. Patients previously underwent radiotherapy, temozolomide, or both, and most underwent both.

The germline V gene encodes CDR1 MRHNA and CDR2 SNTAGT. V lost 3 bases and J lost 5, with 16 bases in between. The CDR3 totals 16 residues. Time point noted: week 47, end of study. With topical imiquimod, each dose of the vaccine consisted of 300 ug of mutant IDH1 20-mer peptide. Generated by immunoSEQ multiplex PCR, the TCRdb table keeps only in-frame clones and is missing some. The sample records about 84,000 clones, 75% to 85% being singletons. The J gene is TRBJ1-4, the V gene TRBV6-4; TRBD1 might be the D (6 bases). The sequence derives from a man aged 40-49 years with glioma. The material was PBMCs, obtained from a glioma patient whose treatment included an IDH1 peptide vaccine. CDR3 residues: CASSELPGQLNEKLFF. CDR3 bases: TGTGCCAGCAGTGAGCTTCCGGGACAACTAAATGAAAAACTGTTTTTT.